This T cell receptor (beta chain) was obtained from a study of radiation and T cells in renal cell carcinoma. This CDR3 region has 15 residues. From germline, CDR1 is MNHNY and CDR2 SVGAGI (reference sequence). The V end lost 2 bases, the J end lost 10 bases, and 15 bases lay between the germline ends. Time point: blood 2 weeks post-SBRT. The treatment: 15 Gy SBRT to primary tumor, nephrectomy 4 weeks later. Serial blood draws occurred at baseline and 2 and 4 weeks post-SBRT. Some clones are missing from TCRdb's copy, which holds only in-frame ones; the method was immunoSEQ multiplex PCR. The table includes 100,000 to 150,000 clones, around 80% detected once.

Sequencing was performed on blood, taken from a patient whose treatment included radiotherapy and nephrectomy. V and J are TRBV6-6 and TRBJ1-6, with D maybe TRBD1 (6 bases). This sequence was found in a man over 45 with renal cell carcinoma. The CDR3 nucleotides are TGTGCCAGCAGTTACACGCAGGGGCTCGAGTCACCCCTCCACTTT. Translation gives CASSYTQGLESPLHF.